Listed below are T cell receptor beta chains from one sample, sequenced in a study of cytomegalovirus exposure and HLA in healthy donors. Measured with immunoSEQ multiplex PCR; TCRdb has only the in-frame clones, and not every one. The sample records about 190,000 clones, around 75% being singletons. Specimen: PBMCs. Every receptor here comes from a woman aged 25 to 39 in good health and CMV-seropositive. Each CDR3 is given with its conserved first and last residue. D genes are given only for firm matches. Expanded clones get a size class; other rows say once, few or many, or leave the size out.

J gene,V gene,D gene,clone size,CDR3 DNA,CDR3 protein
TRBJ2-5,TRBV5-1,.,.,TGCGCCAGCAGCTATAGGGGGACGTGGGAGACCCAGTACTTC,CASSYRGTWETQYF
TRBJ2-5,TRBV5-1,.,.,TGCGCCAGCAGCTTGGAAGGACTCCAAGAGACCCAGTACTTC,CASSLEGLQETQYF
TRBJ2-7,TRBV27,TRBD2,few,TGTGCCAGCAGTTTACGGGGGGGAGTCCTCTACGAGCAGTACTTC,CASSLRGGVLYEQYF
TRBJ2-7,TRBV4-1,TRBD2,.,TGCGCCAGCAGCCCTTCTAGCGGGAGGATCTACGAGCAGTACTTC,CASSPSSGRIYEQYF
TRBJ2-1,TRBV5-1,TRBD1,.,TGCGCCAGCAGCTCCCCGGACAGGGGAAGGGCTAGCGGTATCTACAATGAGCAGTTCTTC,CASSSPDRGRASGIYNEQFF
TRBJ2-7,TRBV21-1,.,.,TGTGCCAGCAGCAAAGCGATTGGGACTAGCGGGAACAACGAGCAGTACTTC,CASSKAIGTSGNNEQYF
TRBJ1-4,TRBV5-1,TRBD1,.,TGCGCCAGCAGCCCCACACAGGGGTCGAGCGAAAAACTGTTTTTT,CASSPTQGSSEKLFF
TRBJ1-2,TRBV25-1,.,once,TGTGCCAGCAGGGGGCAGGGACTTCGGGGCTACACCTTC,CASRGQGLRGYTF
TRBJ1-5,TRBV15,TRBD1,.,TGTGCCACCAGCAGAGACAGGGGGCTTTTACTGGTGCCCCAGCATTTT,CATSRDRGLLLVPQHF
TRBJ2-1,TRBV7-8,TRBD2,.,TGTGCCAGCAGCTCAGGAACTAGCGGGAATGAGCAGTTCTTC,CASSSGTSGNEQFF
TRBJ2-7,TRBV6-1,TRBD1,.,TGTGCCAGCAGTACAGGGGGCACCGCCTACGAGCAGTACTTC,CASSTGGTAYEQYF
TRBJ2-7,TRBV7-9,.,.,TGTGCCAGCAGCTTAGACAACTACGAGCAGTACTTC,CASSLDNYEQYF
TRBJ2-3,TRBV5-1,TRBD1,.,TGCGCCAGCAGCTTAGAGGGACAGGGGTTTACGCAGTATTTT,CASSLEGQGFTQYF
TRBJ2-3,TRBV27,.,.,TGTGCCAGTAACTACCCTGGAGGAACGCAGTATTTT,CASNYPGGTQYF
TRBJ2-5,TRBV7-7,.,.,TGTGCCAGCAGCTTAGCGCCGTCGTCCCTACTAGGGGAGACCCAGTACTTC,CASSLAPSSLLGETQYF
TRBJ2-1,TRBV5-4,TRBD2,.,TGTGCCAGCAGCTTGGAACTAGCGGATGATGAGCAGTTCTTC,CASSLELADDEQFF
TRBJ2-7,TRBV7-2,TRBD2,.,TGTGCCAGCAGCCCCGGGACTAGCGGGAACGAGCAGTACTTC,CASSPGTSGNEQYF
TRBJ2-7,TRBV28,TRBD2,.,TGTGCCAGCAGCCCGGGACTAGCGGATCACGAGCAGTACTTC,CASSPGLADHEQYF
TRBJ2-7,TRBV28,.,once,TGTGCCAGCAGCTTCAGGGGTCGAGGCGAGCAGTACTTC,CASSFRGRGEQYF
TRBJ1-2,TRBV27,TRBD1,.,TGTGCCAGCAGTTTAGTACAGGGGGCTAACTATGGCTACACCTTC,CASSLVQGANYGYTF
TRBJ1-1,TRBV19,TRBD1,.,TGTGCCAGTAGTTATGGACAGGGGGGGCCTGAAGCTTTCTTT,CASSYGQGGPEAFF
TRBJ1-5,TRBV5-1,.,once,TGCGCCAGCAGCTTGGAACCCTTCGCGGGAGGGAATCAGCCCCAGCATTTT,CASSLEPFAGGNQPQHF
TRBJ1-1,TRBV4-1,TRBD1,once,TGCGCCAGCAGGGGGACAGATGGGTCTTTGAACACTGAAGCTTTCTTT,CASRGTDGSLNTEAFF
TRBJ2-3,TRBV5-4,.,.,TGTGCCAGCAGCTTTAACCGAGACGGGGGCACAGATACGCAGTATTTT,CASSFNRDGGTDTQYF
TRBJ2-7,TRBV28,.,.,TGTGCCAGCAGCAGGGGCCGGTTATCAAGGGGGGAGCAGTACTTC,CASSRGRLSRGEQYF
TRBJ1-5,TRBV6-4,.,.,TGTGCCAGCAGTGACCGGGTGGATGCCGAGAATCAGCCCCAGCATTTT,CASSDRVDAENQPQHF
TRBJ1-5,TRBV2,TRBD1,.,TGTGCCAGCGGCGCGTGGACAGGCGAAAATCAGCCCCAGCATTTT,CASGAWTGENQPQHF
TRBJ2-7,TRBV2,.,.,TGTGCCAGCAAAACCCAGAACTACGAGCAGTACTTC,CASKTQNYEQYF
TRBJ2-5,TRBV29-1,TRBD2,once,TGCAGCGTTGACGGGAGACTAGCGGGACTTCAAGAGACCCAGTACTTC,CSVDGRLAGLQETQYF
TRBJ1-5,TRBV19,.,.,TGTGCCAGTAGTATATCGGGGAGTCAGCCCCAGCATTTT,CASSISGSQPQHF
TRBJ2-4,TRBV29-1,.,.,TGCAGCGCCGGTGGAGACAGCCAAAACATTCAGTACTTC,CSAGGDSQNIQYF
TRBJ2-7,TRBV12-5,.,once,TGTGCTAGTGGTTTGGGGTCGGGGTCCTACGAGCAGTACTTC,CASGLGSGSYEQYF